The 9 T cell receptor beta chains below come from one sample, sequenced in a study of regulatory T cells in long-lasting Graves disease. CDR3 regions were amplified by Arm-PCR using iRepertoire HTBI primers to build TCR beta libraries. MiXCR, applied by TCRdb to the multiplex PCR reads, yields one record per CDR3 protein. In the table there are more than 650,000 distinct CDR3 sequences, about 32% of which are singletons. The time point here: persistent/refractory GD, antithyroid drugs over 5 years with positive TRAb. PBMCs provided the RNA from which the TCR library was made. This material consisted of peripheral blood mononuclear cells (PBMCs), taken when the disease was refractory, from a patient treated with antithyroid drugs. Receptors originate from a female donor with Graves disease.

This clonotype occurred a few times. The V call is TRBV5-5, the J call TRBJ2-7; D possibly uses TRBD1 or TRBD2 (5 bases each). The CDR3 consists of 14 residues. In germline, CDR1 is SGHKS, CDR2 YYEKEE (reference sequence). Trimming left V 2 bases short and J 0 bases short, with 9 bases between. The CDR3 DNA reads TGTGCCAGCAGCTTTGTGGGGACCTCCTACGAGCAGTACTTC. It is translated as CASSFVGTSYEQYF.

The CDR3 DNA is TGTGCCAGCAGCGCTGGAAGCGGGACGGAGACCCAGTACTTC. Translation gives CASSAGSGTETQYF. J is TRBJ2-5 and V is TRBV5-4, with 7 bases fitting TRBD2. This CDR3 is built from 14 residues. Trimming at V came to 4 bases and at J to 5 bases, leaving 8 bases not matched to a gene. Per the germline V gene, CDR1 is SGHNT and CDR2 is YYREEE (reference sequence).

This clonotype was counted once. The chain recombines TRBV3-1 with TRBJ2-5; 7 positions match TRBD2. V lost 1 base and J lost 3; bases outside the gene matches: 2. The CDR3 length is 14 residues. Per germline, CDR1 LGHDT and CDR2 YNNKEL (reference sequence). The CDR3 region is CASSQARGEETQYF. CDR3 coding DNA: TGTGCCAGCAGCCAAGCACGGGGGGAAGAGACCCAGTACTTC.

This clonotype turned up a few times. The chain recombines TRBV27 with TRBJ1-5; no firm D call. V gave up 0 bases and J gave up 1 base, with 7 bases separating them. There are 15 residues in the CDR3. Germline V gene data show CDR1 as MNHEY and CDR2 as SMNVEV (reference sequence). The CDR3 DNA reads TGTGCCAGCAGTTTATCGAGCAGGAGCAATCAGCCCCAGCATTTT. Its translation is CASSLSSRSNQPQHF.

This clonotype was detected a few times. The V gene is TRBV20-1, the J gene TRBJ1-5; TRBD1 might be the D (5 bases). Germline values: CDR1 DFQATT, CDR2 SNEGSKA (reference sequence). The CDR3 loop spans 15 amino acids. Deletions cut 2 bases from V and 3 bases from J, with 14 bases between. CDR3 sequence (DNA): TGCAGTGCTAGACTACTCAGGGAAATCAATCAGCCCCAGCATTTT. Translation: CSARLLREINQPQHF.

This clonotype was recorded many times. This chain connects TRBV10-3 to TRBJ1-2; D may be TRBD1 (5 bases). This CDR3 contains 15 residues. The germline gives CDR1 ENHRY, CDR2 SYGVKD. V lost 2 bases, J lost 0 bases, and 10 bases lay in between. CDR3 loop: CAISEGGGPNYGYTF. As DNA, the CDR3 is TGTGCCATCAGTGAGGGGGGAGGACCTAACTATGGCTACACCTTC.

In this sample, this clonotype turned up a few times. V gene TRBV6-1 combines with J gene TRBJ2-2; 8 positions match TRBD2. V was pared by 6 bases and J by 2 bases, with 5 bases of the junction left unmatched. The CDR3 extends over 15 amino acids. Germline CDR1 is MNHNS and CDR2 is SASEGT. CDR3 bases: TGTGCCAGCAGGAAAAGCGGGAGTAACACCGGGGAGCTGTTTTTT. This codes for CASRKSGSNTGELFF.

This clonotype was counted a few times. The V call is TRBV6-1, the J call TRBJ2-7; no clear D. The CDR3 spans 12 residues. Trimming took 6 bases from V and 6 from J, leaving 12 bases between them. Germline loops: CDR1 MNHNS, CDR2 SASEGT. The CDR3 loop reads CASSSPVGEQYF. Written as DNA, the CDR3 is TGTGCCAGCAGCTCTCCGGTAGGCGAGCAGTACTTC.

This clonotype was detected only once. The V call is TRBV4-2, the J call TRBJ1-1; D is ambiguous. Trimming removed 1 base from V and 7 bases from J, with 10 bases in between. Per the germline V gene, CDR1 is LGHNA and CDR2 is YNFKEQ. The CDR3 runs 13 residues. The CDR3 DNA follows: TGTGCCAGCAGCCAAGTAGTGGGGAATGAAGCTTTCTTT. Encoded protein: CASSQVVGNEAFF.